One T cell receptor beta chain is described in this entry. Its cognate antigen is unknown. The V end lost 0 bases, the J end lost 0 bases, and 13 bases lay between the germline ends. The CDR3 totals 18 residues. The germline gives CDR1 SGHDT, CDR2 YYEEEE. This entry belongs to a study of response to subunit inactivated influenza vaccine. Study-level results: New T cells are recruited in small numbers by each seasonal influenza vaccination, according to the authors' suggestion.

TCRdb used MiXCR to reprocess the RT-PCR reads, holding one entry per CDR3 protein. The sample includes 700,000 to 800,000 distinct CDR3 sequences, about a fifth seen only once; the top ten take around 9.9%. This chain connects TRBV5-6 to TRBJ2-6, with D uncertain. The sequencing used PBMCs from blood, collected 4 to 6 days after vaccination. The TCR comes from a man aged 50 or older who received an inactivated influenza vaccine. CDR3 sequence reads: CASSLEQLRISGANVLTF. The CDR3 DNA reads as TGTGCCAGCAGCTTGGAACAATTGAGGATCTCTGGGGCCAACGTCCTGACTTTC.